This entry lists 32 T cell receptor beta chains sequenced from one sample in a study of T-cell memory formation after mild COVID-19. TCRdb re-analysed the 5' RACE reads in MiXCR, keeping a single row per CDR3 protein. Here the sample spans approximately 46,000 distinct CDR3 sequences, roughly an eighth being singletons. Sequencing input: PBMCs or a T cell subset sorted from them (not recorded which). The receptors originated from a man younger than 30 who had mild COVID-19 (a few samples of this study predate the infection). Cell type and time point are not known.

The J gene is TRBJ2-7, the V gene TRBV20-1; D is perhaps TRBD1 (6 bases). Germline V gene data show CDR1 as DFQATT and CDR2 as SNEGSKA (reference sequence). The CDR3 contains 14 residues. Trimming stripped 3 bases from V and 0 bases from J, with 12 bases between. The CDR3, as DNA: TGCAGTGCTAGCCCGGGACAAAGCTCCTACGAGCAGTACTTC. Amino acid sequence: CSASPGQSSYEQYF.

This chain uses TRBV28 with TRBJ2-1; 14 bases match TRBD2. Germline values: CDR1 MDHEN, CDR2 SYDVKM. The V and J ends lost 6 bases and 9 bases, in that order; junction bases with no gene match: 7. The CDR3 extends over 15 amino acids. The CDR3 DNA sequence: TGTGCCAGCAGACAGACTAGCGGGGGGGGCAGTGAGCAGTTCTTC. It specifies CASRQTSGGGSEQFF.

This clonotype was counted only a few times. The chain links TRBV6-2 or TRBV6-3 to TRBJ1-2; 7 nucleotides line up with TRBD1. V was clipped by 5 bases and J by 6 bases; unmatched bases: 12. The germline V gene encodes CDR1 MNHEY and CDR2 SVGEGT. The length of the CDR3 is 15 residues. The CDR3 nucleotides read TGTGCCAGCAGTACTAACAGGGGCAGTCTCCATGGCTACACCTTC. It translates to CASSTNRGSLHGYTF.

J is TRBJ1-1 and V is TRBV12-5, with a possible D match to TRBD1 (6 bases). Germline V gene lookup returns CDR1 LGHNT and CDR2 FRNRAP. V shed 5 bases and J shed 6 bases, with 16 bases lying between them. This CDR3 spans 14 amino acids. The CDR3 is CASGLLGGEAEAFF. In nucleotides, the CDR3 is TGTGCTAGTGGTCTTCTCGGGGGCGAGGCTGAAGCTTTCTTT.

This clonotype was detected only a few times. This sequence joins TRBV25-1 and TRBJ2-7; TRBD2 agrees at 8 bases. The CDR3 has 17 amino acids. Losses at the gene ends were 3 bases for V and 3 bases for J; bases not matched to a gene: 13. CDR1 is MGHDK, CDR2 SYGVNS, per germline. In nucleotides, the CDR3 is TGTGCCAGCAGTGATCCGGCGGGGGGACTTCCTAACTACGAGCAGTACGTC. Translated: CASSDPAGGLPNYEQYV.

This clonotype was counted between two and nine times. The chain has TRBV7-6 and TRBJ2-2; either TRBD1 or TRBD2 may supply D (5 bases each). Trimming removed 4 bases from V and 1 base from J, with 10 bases in between. The CDR3 is 15 amino acids. Per the germline V gene, CDR1 is SGHVS and CDR2 is FNYEAQ. DNA of the CDR3: TGTGCCAGCAGCTCCTCGAGGGGGAACACCGGGGAGCTGTTTTTT. This codes for CASSSSRGNTGELFF.

The V call is TRBV4-3, the J call TRBJ1-5; D is perhaps TRBD1 (5 bases). Trimming shortened V by 4 bases and J by 5 bases, and 12 bases separated the two germline ends. This CDR3 region has 14 residues. Looked up from germline, CDR1 is LGHNA and CDR2 is YSLEER. CDR3 nucleotides: TGCGCCAGCAGCCCGGGACTTGTCGATCAGCCCCAGCATTTT. Its translation: CASSPGLVDQPQHF.

The chain links TRBV12-3 or TRBV12-4 to TRBJ1-5; tentatively, D is TRBD1 (5 bases). V lost 5 bases, J lost 6 bases, and 11 bases lay in between. The CDR3 loop spans 13 amino acids. DNA of the CDR3: TGTGCCAGCAGTGGATCAGGGAGTCAGCCCCAGCATTTT. Translating gives CASSGSGSQPQHF.

This clonotype was seen ten or more times. The CDR3 loop is CASALETGPYSYEQYF. In DNA, the CDR3 is TGTGCCAGCGCCCTGGAGACAGGGCCTTACTCTTACGAGCAGTACTTC. The V and J genes are TRBV7-6 and TRBJ2-7; the match to TRBD1 covers 7 bases. J lost 4 bases, V lost 8 bases, and 17 bases had no gene match. CDR3 length: 16 amino acids. Germline V CDR1 and CDR2: SGHVS, FNYEAQ.

This chain joins TRBV28 and TRBJ1-1; D is possibly TRBD1 (6 bases). Trimming shortened V by 4 bases and J by 8 bases, and 14 bases separated the two germline ends. The germline gives CDR1 MDHEN, CDR2 SYDVKM. This CDR3 has 13 amino acids. CDR3 protein: CASSSPYRAEAFF. CDR3 bases: TGTGCCAGCAGTTCGCCATACAGGGCCGAAGCTTTCTTT.

This clonotype is medium-sized within its sample. The genes are TRBV23-1 and TRBJ2-2; TRBD1 agrees at 9 bases. TRBV23-1 is filed as an ORF, its function uncertain. CDR3 size: 16 residues. The ends lost 0 bases at V and 4 bases at J; junction bases unmatched: 3. Here the CDR3 reads CASSQSGTGTTGELFF. The CDR3 DNA reads TGCGCCAGCAGTCAATCGGGGACAGGGACCACCGGGGAGCTGTTTTTT.

The rearrangement links TRBV5-1 to TRBJ2-2, with D uncertain. The CDR3 consists of 13 residues. Germline CDR1 and CDR2: SGHRS and YFSETQ. Deletions cut 3 bases from V and 3 bases from J, with 6 bases between. The chain's CDR3 is CASSSGHTGELFF. CDR3 coding DNA: TGCGCCAGCAGCTCAGGTCACACCGGGGAGCTGTTTTTT.

The rearrangement uses TRBV20-1 and TRBJ1-5; no definite D call. Germline V gene data show CDR1 as DFQATT and CDR2 as SNEGSKA (reference sequence). This CDR3 spans 12 amino acids. V was pared by 3 bases and J by 6 bases, with 9 bases between. For the CDR3, the DNA is TGCAGTGCTAGTAGGGTGGGTCAGCCCCAGCATTTT. Encoded protein: CSASRVGQPQHF.

The chain combines TRBV11-2 with TRBJ1-2; tentatively, D is TRBD1 (6 bases). This CDR3 contains 14 residues. Trimming removed 1 base from V and 7 bases from J, with 13 bases in between. CDR1 is SGHAT and CDR2 is FQNNGV in the germline V gene. As DNA, the CDR3 is TGTGCCAGCAGCTTAGTCCCAGGGGATGGTGGCTACACCTTC. Protein product: CASSLVPGDGGYTF.

This clonotype has just a few counts. In DNA, the CDR3 is TGTGCCAGCGGGCTCGCTTTCTTT. It specifies CASGLAFF. The chain carries TRBV12-3 or TRBV12-4 and TRBJ1-1; D is uncertain. The CDR3 is 8 amino acids. The ends were cut back, 8 bases at V and 11 bases at J, with 6 bases in the middle.

The chain employs TRBV7-8 and TRBJ1-2; 8 positions agree with TRBD1. This CDR3 region has 14 residues. V dropped 3 bases and J dropped 3; count of bases not matched to a gene: 3. Germline V lookup: CDR1 SGHVS, CDR2 FQNEAQ. The CDR3 reads CASSFGQGDYGYTF. The CDR3 bases are TGTGCCAGCAGCTTTGGACAGGGAGACTATGGCTACACCTTC. The full variable domain, rest sourced from reference TRBV7-8 and TRBJ1-2, is GAGVSQSPRYKVAKRGQDVALRCDPISGHVSLFWYQQALGQGPEFLTYFQNEAQLDKSGLPSDRFFAERPEGSVSTLKIQRTQQEDSAVYLCASSFGQGDYGYTFGSGTRLTVV.

V gene TRBV14 combines with J gene TRBJ2-3, with 7 bases fitting TRBD2. The junction had 1 base not matched to a gene; V was cut back by 6 bases and J by 1 base. This CDR3 is 13 amino acids long. Germline V gene data show CDR1 as SGHDN and CDR2 as FVKESK. CDR3 in DNA: TGTGCCAGCAGTACTAGCGGCACAGATACGCAGTATTTT. Its translation is CASSTSGTDTQYF. Variable domain in full (rest from reference TRBV14 and TRBJ2-3): EAGVTQFPSHSVIEKGQTVTLRCDPISGHDNLYWYRRVMGKEIKFLLHFVKESKQDESGMPNNRFLAERTGGTYSTLKVQPAELEDSGVYFCASSTSGTDTQYFGPGTRLTVL.

This clonotype was observed a handful of times. The chain recombines TRBV12-3 or TRBV12-4 with TRBJ1-1, with D possibly matching TRBD1 (6 bases). The V end lost 5 bases, the J end lost 4 bases, and 23 bases lay between the germline ends. The CDR3 is 17 residues long. The CDR3 protein is CASSPTSNRDGGTEAFF. The CDR3 region has the DNA TGTGCCAGCAGTCCTACAAGCAACAGGGACGGAGGCACTGAAGCTTTCTTT.

This clonotype was picked up many times. V usage is TRBV5-1 and J usage is TRBJ2-5, with TRBD1 as a possible D gene (6 bases). This CDR3 is 14 amino acids long. In germline, CDR1 is SGHRS, CDR2 YFSETQ. With 2 bases removed from V and 4 bases from J, the gap between germline ends came to 12 bases. CDR3 nucleotides: TGCGCCAGCAGCTTATGGGGGCCCGGAGAGACCCAGTACTTC. This codes for CASSLWGPGETQYF.

V and J are TRBV20-1 and TRBJ2-1, with 11 bases that match TRBD2. The V gene's germline CDR1 is DFQATT and CDR2 SNEGSKA (reference sequence). The CDR3 runs to 14 residues. Trimming removed 3 bases from V and 8 bases from J; junction bases left unmatched: 6. CDR3 protein: CSASSGGVIDEQFF. In DNA, the CDR3 is TGCAGTGCTAGTAGCGGGGGGGTCATAGATGAGCAGTTCTTC.

V usage is TRBV18 and J usage is TRBJ2-3; D is unresolved. CDR3 length equals 13 residues. V shed 5 bases and J shed 0 bases, with 6 bases lying between them. Germline V gives CDR1 KGHSH, CDR2 LQKENI. In nucleotides, the CDR3 is TGTGCCAGCTCAATAGCTAGCACAGATACGCAGTATTTT. As protein: CASSIASTDTQYF.

CDR3 bases: TGTGCCAGCAGGGTGGGATCCACTGAAGCTTTCTTT. It yields the protein CASRVGSTEAFF. This chain links TRBV5-4 with TRBJ1-1; D unresolved. The CDR3 is made up of 12 amino acids. With 5 bases removed from V and 4 bases from J, the gap between germline ends came to 9 bases. The germline gives CDR1 SGHNT, CDR2 YYREEE (reference sequence).

In this sample, this clonotype turned up a few times. The CDR3 DNA reads as TGTGCCAGCAGTGGGGCATCCGGGACAGGGATTACCTACGAGCAGTACGTC. The encoded protein is CASSGASGTGITYEQYV. The V call is TRBV28, the J call TRBJ2-7; 9 bases line up with TRBD1. Germline lookup yields CDR1 MDHEN and CDR2 SYDVKM. The CDR3 has 17 residues. The trim removed 5 bases at V and 2 bases at J, leaving 13 bases unmatched.

This clonotype turned up a few times. This chain links TRBV3-1 with TRBJ2-3; no clear D. The CDR3 totals 15 residues. Germline V CDR1 and CDR2: LGHDT, YNNKEL (reference sequence). Trimming shortened V by 0 bases and J by 6 bases, and 13 bases separated the two germline ends. The CDR3 bases are TGTGCCAGCAGCCAAGATTCGAAGGCTCCCGATACGCAGTATTTT. Translated: CASSQDSKAPDTQYF.

The chain uses TRBV24-1 and TRBJ1-2, with D possibly being TRBD1 (5 bases). V was pared by 3 bases and J by 0 bases, with 13 bases between. From germline, CDR1 is KGHDR and CDR2 SFDVKD. The CDR3 sequence is 16 residues long. DNA for the CDR3: TGTGCCACCAGTGATGCCGGGACGGCTTCTAACTATGGCTACACCTTC. The encoded protein is CATSDAGTASNYGYTF.

The chain's CDR3 is CASSQVLTRGDTQYF. CDR3 in DNA: TGCGCCAGCAGCCAAGTTCTCACTCGAGGGGATACGCAGTATTTT. J is TRBJ2-3 and V is TRBV4-3, with a tentative D call TRBD2 (5 bases). Trimming removed 1 base from V and 6 bases from J, with 14 bases in between. This CDR3 is 15 amino acids long. The germline CDR1 and CDR2 sequences are LGHNA and YSLEER.

The genes are TRBV7-2 and TRBJ1-1, with a tentative D call TRBD1 (5 bases). Between the trimmed V and J ends, which lost 4 bases and 3 bases, there was a span of 12 bases. The CDR3 runs to 14 residues. Germline V gene data show CDR1 as SGHTA and CDR2 as FQGNSA. The chain's CDR3 is CASSWDGRYTEAFF. CDR3 bases: TGTGCCAGCAGCTGGGACGGCCGTTACACTGAAGCTTTCTTT. Together with reference TRBV7-2 and TRBJ1-1, the CDR3 gives the full variable domain: GAGVSQSPSNKVTEKGKDVELRCDPISGHTALYWYRQSLGQGLEFLIYFQGNSAPDKSGLPSDRFSAERTGGSVSTLTIQRTQQEDSAVYLCASSWDGRYTEAFFGQGTRLTVV.

This clonotype has more than one count but fewer than ten. This chain connects TRBV20-1 to TRBJ2-7; D could derive from TRBD1 or TRBD2 (5 bases each). This CDR3 contains 13 residues. Germline V gene data show CDR1 as DFQATT and CDR2 as SNEGSKA (reference sequence). V was trimmed by 5 bases and J by 3 bases, leaving 14 bases between them. CDR3 region: CSARRGQYYEQYF. DNA for the CDR3: TGCAGTGCTCGCCGGGGCCAGTACTACGAGCAGTACTTC.

V usage is TRBV18 and J usage is TRBJ1-6; D not certain. Per germline, CDR1 KGHSH and CDR2 LQKENI. The V end lost 0 bases, the J end lost 9 bases, and 15 bases lay between the germline ends. The CDR3 spans 16 residues. The CDR3 is CASSPPSRPGGSPLHF. In DNA, the CDR3 is TGTGCCAGCTCACCACCTTCGAGGCCGGGAGGTTCACCCCTCCACTTT.

This clonotype was found many times. CDR3 residues: CAVARSVVGTSGANVLTF. The CDR3 DNA reads TGCGCCGTAGCTCGCTCAGTTGTTGGGACATCTGGGGCCAACGTCCTGACTTTC. The chain combines TRBV5-1 with TRBJ2-6; maybe TRBD1 (6 bases). Germline-derived CDR1 and CDR2 are SGHRS and YFSETQ. The CDR3 extends over 18 amino acids. Trimming removed 10 bases at V and 1 base at J, with 24 bases between. Complete variable domain (other parts from reference TRBV5-1 and TRBJ2-6): KAGVTQTPRYLIKTRGQQVTLSCSPISGHRSVSWYQQTPGQGLQFLFEYFSETQRNKGNFPGRFSGRQFSNSRSEMNVSTLELGDSALYLCAVARSVVGTSGANVLTFGAGSRLTVL.

The chain employs TRBV2 and TRBJ2-5; D tentatively reads TRBD1 or TRBD2 (5 bases each). Trimming took 9 bases from V and 4 from J, leaving 15 bases between them. The CDR3 has 13 residues. CDR1 and CDR2 (germline): SNHLY, FYNNEI. The CDR3 protein is CASGDRRRETQYF. The DNA of the CDR3 is TGTGCCAGTGGGGACCGCCGGCGAGAGACCCAGTACTTC.

The CDR3: CASSSASLNAQYF. In DNA, the CDR3 is TGTGCCAGCAGCTCAGCCTCCCTGAATGCCCAGTACTTC. The V and J genes are TRBV7-8 and TRBJ2-5; D unresolved. The CDR3 sequence is 13 residues long. Germline V gene sequence: CDR1 SGHVS, CDR2 FQNEAQ. V gave up 4 bases and J gave up 9 bases, with 15 bases separating them.